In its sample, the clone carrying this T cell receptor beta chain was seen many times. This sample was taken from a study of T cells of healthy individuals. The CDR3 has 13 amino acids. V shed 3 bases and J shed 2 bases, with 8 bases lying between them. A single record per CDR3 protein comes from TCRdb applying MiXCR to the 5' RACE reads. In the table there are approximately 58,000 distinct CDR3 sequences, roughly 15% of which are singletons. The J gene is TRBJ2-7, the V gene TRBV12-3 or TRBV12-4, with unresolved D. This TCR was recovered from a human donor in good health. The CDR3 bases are TGTGCCAGCAGTTTGAAGGGTCCCTACGAGCAGTACTTC. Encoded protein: CASSLKGPYEQYF.